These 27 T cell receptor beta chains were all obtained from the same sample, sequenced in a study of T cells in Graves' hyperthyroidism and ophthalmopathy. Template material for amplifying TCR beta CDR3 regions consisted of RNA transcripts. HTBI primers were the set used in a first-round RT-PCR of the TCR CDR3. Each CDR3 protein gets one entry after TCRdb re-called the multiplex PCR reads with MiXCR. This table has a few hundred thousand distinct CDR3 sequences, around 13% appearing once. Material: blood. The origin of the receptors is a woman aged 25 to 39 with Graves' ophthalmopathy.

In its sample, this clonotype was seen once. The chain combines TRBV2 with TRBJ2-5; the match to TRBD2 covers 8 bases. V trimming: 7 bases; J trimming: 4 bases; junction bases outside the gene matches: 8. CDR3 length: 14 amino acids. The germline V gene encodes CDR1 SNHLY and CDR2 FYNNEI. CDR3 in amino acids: CASTPGGAGETQYF. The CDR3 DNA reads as TGTGCCAGCACCCCGGGGGGGGCCGGAGAGACCCAGTACTTC.

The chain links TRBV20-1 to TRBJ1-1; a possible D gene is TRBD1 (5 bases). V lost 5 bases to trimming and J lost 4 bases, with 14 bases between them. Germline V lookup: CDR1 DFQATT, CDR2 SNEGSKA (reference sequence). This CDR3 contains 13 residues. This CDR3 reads CSAHPGGATEAFF. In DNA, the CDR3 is TGCAGTGCTCACCCGGGAGGGGCCACTGAAGCTTTCTTT.

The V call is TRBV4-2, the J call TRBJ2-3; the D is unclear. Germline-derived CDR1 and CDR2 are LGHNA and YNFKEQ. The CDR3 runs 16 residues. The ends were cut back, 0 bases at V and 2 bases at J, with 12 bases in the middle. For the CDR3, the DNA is TGTGCCAGCAGCCAAGAGATAGATTCATACACAGATACGCAGTATTTT. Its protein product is CASSQEIDSYTDTQYF.

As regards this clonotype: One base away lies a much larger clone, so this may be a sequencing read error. CDR3 amino acids: CSAGRGHEQYF. CDR3 DNA: TGCAGTGCGGGACGGGGACACGAGCAGTACTTC. The chain has TRBV20-1 and TRBJ2-7; D possibly uses TRBD1 or TRBD2 (5 bases each). V was shortened by 6 bases and J by 5 bases, with 11 bases between the two germline ends. CDR3 length: 11 amino acids. Per the germline V gene, CDR1 is DFQATT and CDR2 is SNEGSKA (reference sequence).

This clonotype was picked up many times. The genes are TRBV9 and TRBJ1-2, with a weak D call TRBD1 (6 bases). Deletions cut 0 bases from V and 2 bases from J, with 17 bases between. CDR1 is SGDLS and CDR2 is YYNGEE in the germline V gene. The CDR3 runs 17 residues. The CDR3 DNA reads TGTGCCAGCAGCGTAGCGGCAGGACAGTCCGGGAACTATGGCTACACCTTC. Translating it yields CASSVAAGQSGNYGYTF.

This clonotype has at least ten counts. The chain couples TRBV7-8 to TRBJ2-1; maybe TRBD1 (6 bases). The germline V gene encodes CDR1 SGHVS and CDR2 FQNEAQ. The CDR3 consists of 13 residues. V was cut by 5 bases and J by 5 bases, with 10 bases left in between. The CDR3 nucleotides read TGTGCCAGCAGCCAAGGGACAAACAATGAGCAGTTCTTC. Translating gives CASSQGTNNEQFF.

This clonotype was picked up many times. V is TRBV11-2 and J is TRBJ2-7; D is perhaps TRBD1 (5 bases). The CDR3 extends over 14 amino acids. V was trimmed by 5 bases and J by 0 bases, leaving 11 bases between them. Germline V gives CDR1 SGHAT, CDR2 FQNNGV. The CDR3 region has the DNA TGTGCCAGCAGCCCCGACAGACTCTCCTACGAGCAGTACTTC. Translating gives CASSPDRLSYEQYF.

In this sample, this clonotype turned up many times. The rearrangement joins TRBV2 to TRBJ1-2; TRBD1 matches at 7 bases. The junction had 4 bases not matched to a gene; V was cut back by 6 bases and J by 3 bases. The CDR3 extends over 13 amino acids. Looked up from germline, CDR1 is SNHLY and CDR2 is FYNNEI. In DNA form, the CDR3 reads TGTGCCAGCAGCACAGGGGAGGACTATGGCTACACCTTC. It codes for CASSTGEDYGYTF.

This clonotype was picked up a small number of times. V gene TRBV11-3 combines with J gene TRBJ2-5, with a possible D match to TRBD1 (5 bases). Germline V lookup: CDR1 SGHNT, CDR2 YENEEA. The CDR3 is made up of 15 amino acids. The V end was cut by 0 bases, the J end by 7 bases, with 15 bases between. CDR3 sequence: CASSLDPQVLGTQYF. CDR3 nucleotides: TGTGCCAGCAGCTTAGACCCACAGGTTCTGGGGACCCAGTACTTC.

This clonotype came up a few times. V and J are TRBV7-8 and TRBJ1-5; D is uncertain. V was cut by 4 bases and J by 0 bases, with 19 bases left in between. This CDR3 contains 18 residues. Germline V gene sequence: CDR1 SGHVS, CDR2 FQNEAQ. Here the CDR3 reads CASSSDFSPGYSNQPQHF. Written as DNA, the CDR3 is TGTGCCAGCAGCTCGGACTTCTCACCGGGATATAGCAATCAGCCCCAGCATTTT.

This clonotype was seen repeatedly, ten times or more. CDR3 region: CASSLGQGKWETQYF. The CDR3 DNA follows: TGTGCCAGCAGCTTAGGACAGGGGAAGTGGGAGACCCAGTACTTC. The chain has TRBV7-2 and TRBJ2-5; 8 bases agree with TRBD1. Germline V gene sequence: CDR1 SGHTA, CDR2 FQGNSA. The J segment lost 5 bases and the V segment lost 1 base, leaving 6 bases of the junction unmatched. This CDR3 region has 15 residues.

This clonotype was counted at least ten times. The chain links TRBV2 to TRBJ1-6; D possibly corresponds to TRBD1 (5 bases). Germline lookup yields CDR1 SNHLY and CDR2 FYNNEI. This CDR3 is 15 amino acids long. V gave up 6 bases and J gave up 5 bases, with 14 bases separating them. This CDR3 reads CASRGVEGHNSPLHF. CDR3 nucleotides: TGTGCCAGCAGGGGGGTGGAGGGACATAATTCACCCCTCCACTTT.

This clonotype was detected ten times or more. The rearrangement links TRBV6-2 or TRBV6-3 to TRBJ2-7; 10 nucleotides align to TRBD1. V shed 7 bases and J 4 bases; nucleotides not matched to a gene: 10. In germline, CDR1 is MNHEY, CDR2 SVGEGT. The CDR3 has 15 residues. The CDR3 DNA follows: TGTGCCAGCACGGCTCCTGGACAGGGGGTTTACGAGCAGTACTTC. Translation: CASTAPGQGVYEQYF.

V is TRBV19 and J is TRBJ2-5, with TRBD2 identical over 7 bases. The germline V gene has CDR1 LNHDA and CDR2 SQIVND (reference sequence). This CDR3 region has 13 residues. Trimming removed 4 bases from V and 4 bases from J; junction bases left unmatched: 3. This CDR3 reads CASSTSSGETQYF. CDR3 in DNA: TGTGCCAGTAGTACATCTAGCGGAGAGACCCAGTACTTC.

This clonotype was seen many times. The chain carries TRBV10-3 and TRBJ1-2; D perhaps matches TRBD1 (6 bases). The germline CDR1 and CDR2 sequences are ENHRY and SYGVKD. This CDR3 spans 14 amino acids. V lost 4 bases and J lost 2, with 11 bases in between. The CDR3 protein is CAISARQENYGYTF. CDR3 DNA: TGTGCCATCAGTGCACGACAGGAGAACTATGGCTACACCTTC.

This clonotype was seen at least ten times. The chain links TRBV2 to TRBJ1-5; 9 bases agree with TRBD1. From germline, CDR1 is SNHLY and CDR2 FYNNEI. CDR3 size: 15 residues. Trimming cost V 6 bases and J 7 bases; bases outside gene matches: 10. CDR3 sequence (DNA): TGTGCCAGCAGCGAGAAAACAGGGGGCGGCCAGCCCCAGCATTTT. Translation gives CASSEKTGGGQPQHF.

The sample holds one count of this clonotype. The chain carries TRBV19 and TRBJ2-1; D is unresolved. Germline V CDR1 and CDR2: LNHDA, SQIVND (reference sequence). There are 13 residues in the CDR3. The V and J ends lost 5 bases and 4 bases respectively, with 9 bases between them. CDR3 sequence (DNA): TGTGCCAGTAGTCGTGTTGAGTACAATGAGCAGTTCTTC. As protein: CASSRVEYNEQFF.

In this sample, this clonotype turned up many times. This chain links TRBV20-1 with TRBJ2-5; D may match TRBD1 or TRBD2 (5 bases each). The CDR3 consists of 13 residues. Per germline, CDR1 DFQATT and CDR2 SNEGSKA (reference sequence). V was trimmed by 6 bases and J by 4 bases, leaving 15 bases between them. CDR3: CSAGTQWGETQYF. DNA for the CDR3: TGCAGTGCCGGGACGCAATGGGGAGAGACCCAGTACTTC.

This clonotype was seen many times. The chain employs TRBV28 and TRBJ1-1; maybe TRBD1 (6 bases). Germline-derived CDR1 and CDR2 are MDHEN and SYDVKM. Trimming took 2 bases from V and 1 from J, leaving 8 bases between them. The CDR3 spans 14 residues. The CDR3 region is CASSLRGANTEAFF. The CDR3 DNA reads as TGTGCCAGCAGTTTACGGGGGGCGAACACTGAAGCTTTCTTT.

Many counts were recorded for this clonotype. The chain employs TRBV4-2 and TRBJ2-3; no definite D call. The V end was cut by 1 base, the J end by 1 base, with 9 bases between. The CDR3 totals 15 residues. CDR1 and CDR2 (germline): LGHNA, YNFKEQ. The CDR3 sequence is CASSQVDVGTDTQYF. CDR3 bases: TGTGCCAGCAGCCAAGTCGACGTGGGCACAGATACGCAGTATTTT.

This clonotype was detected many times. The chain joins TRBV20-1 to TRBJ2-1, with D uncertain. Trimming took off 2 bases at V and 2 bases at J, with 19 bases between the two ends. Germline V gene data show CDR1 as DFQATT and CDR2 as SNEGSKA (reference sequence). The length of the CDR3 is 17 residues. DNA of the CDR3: TGCAGTGCTAGAAGGTCCCTAGATCGGGCCGCCTACAATGAGCAGTTCTTC. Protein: CSARRSLDRAAYNEQFF.

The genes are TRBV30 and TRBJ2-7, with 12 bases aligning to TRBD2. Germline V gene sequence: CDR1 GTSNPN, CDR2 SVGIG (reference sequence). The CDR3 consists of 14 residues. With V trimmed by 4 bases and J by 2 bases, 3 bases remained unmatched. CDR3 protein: CAWTSGGAPYEQYF. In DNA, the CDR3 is TGTGCCTGGACTAGCGGGGGGGCCCCCTACGAGCAGTACTTC.

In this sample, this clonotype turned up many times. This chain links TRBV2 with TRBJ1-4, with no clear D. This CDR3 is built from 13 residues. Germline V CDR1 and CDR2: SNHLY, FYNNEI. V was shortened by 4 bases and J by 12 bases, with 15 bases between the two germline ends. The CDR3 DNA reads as TGTGCCAGCAGTGTCCAGGTCAAAGAGGAACTGTTTTTT. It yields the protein CASSVQVKEELFF. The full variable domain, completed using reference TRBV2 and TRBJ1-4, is EPEVTQTPSHQVTQMGQEVILRCVPISNHLYFYWYRQILGQKVEFLVSFYNNEISEKSEIFDDQFSVERPDGSNFTLKIRSTKLEDSAMYFCASSVQVKEELFFGSGTQLSVL.

The DNA for the CDR3 is TGTGCCAGTAGTATACGGACAGGGGCGAACACCGGGGAGCTGTTTTTT. It is translated as CASSIRTGANTGELFF. The chain uses TRBV19 and TRBJ2-2; TRBD1 aligns across 9 bases. V shed 2 bases and J 0 bases; nucleotides not matched to a gene: 1. Germline CDR1 reads LNHDA; CDR2 reads SQIVND (reference sequence). CDR3 size: 16 residues.

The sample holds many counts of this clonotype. CDR3 sequence reads: CASSLQGAWNEQFF. The CDR3 nucleotides are TGTGCCAGCAGCTTACAGGGGGCTTGGAATGAGCAGTTCTTC. The gene calls are TRBV11-2 and TRBJ2-1; 8 bases map to TRBD1. With V trimmed by 2 bases and J by 7 bases, 4 bases remained unmatched. This CDR3 contains 14 residues. The germline gives CDR1 SGHAT, CDR2 FQNNGV.

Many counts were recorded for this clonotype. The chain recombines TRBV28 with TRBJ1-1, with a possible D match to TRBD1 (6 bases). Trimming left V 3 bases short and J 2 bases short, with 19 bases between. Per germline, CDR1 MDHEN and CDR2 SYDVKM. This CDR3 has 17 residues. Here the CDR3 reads CASSLSGSRGANTEAFF. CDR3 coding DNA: TGTGCCAGCAGTTTGTCTGGGAGCCGGGGGGCTAACACTGAAGCTTTCTTT.

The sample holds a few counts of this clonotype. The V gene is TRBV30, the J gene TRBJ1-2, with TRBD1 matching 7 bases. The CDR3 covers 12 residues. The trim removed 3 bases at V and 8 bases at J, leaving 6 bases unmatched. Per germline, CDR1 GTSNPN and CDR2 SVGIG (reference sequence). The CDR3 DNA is TGTGCCTGGAGGGCACAGGGGATGGGCTACACCTTC. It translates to CAWRAQGMGYTF.